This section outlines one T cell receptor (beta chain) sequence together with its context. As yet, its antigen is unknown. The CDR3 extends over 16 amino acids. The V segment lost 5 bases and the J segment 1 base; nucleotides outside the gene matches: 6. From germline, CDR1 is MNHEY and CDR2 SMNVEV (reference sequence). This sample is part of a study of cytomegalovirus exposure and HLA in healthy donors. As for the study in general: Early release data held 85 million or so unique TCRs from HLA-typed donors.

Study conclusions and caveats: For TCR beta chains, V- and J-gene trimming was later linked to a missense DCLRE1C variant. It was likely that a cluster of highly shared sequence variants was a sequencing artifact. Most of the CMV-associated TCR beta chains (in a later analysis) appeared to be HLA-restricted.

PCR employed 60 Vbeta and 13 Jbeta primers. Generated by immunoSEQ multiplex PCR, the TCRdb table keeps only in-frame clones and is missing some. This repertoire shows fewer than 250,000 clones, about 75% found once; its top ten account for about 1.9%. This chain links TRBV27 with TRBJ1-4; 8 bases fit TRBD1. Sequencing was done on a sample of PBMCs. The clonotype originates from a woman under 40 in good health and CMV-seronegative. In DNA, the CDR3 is TGTGCCAGCAGTCCAGGGGGCGCGGGAACTAATGAAAAACTGTTTTTT. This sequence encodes CASSPGGAGTNEKLFF.